This T cell receptor beta chain originates from a study of long-term antiretroviral therapy in people with HIV. The assay used was immunoSEQ (version v3.0), run at survey level. TCRdb's table, derived via immunoSEQ multiplex PCR, lists solely in-frame clones and lacks some. The sample records roughly 50,000 clones, 84% being singletons. In its sample, this clone was seen a few times. Its matching antigen is unknown. Post-ART PBMC samples numbered at least two per donor, and pre-ART ones at least one. Study observations and caveats: Subsequent to ART, diversity was augmented yet persisted below that of transplant donor controls. Controls had broader CDR3 length ranges than HIV repertoires did.

This CDR3 comprises 15 residues. The germline gives CDR1 SNHLY, CDR2 FYNNEI. Deletions cut 0 bases from V and 4 bases from J, with 12 bases between. The sequences come from unsorted PBMCs, collected 0.8 years after starting antiretroviral therapy. The chain employs TRBV2 and TRBJ1-2; no clear D gene. This TCR was sampled from a young woman with HIV. CDR3 nucleotides: TGTGCCAGCAGTGAAGCGCTAGGGATCCCCTATGGCTACACCTTC. Its protein is CASSEALGIPYGYTF.